Shown below are 25 T cell receptor beta chains from a single sample sequenced in a study of OX40 agonist ivuxolimab in advanced cancers. Using immunoSEQ multiplex PCR, the repertoire was profiled, and TCRdb retains in-frame clones only, with some absent. The table lists approximately 74,000 clones, 80% of them singletons. Sequenced material: CD4+ or CD8+ T cells sorted from blood, taken in a trial of the OX40 agonist ivuxolimab. These receptors were collected from an adult with an advanced solid tumor such as melanoma, head and neck, liver or kidney cancer.

The chain links TRBV2 to TRBJ1-2; perhaps TRBD1 as D (5 bases). From germline, CDR1 is SNHLY and CDR2 FYNNEI. CDR3 length equals 12 residues. V lost 8 bases to trimming and J lost 4 bases, with 11 bases between them. For the CDR3, the DNA is TGTGCCAGCTTGGGGGGAATCTATGGCTACACCTTC. Residues: CASLGGIYGYTF.

The chain is built from TRBV27 and TRBJ1-1; D is possibly TRBD1 (5 bases). Germline CDR1 MNHEY, CDR2 SMNVEV (reference sequence). Deletions cut 7 bases from V and 7 bases from J, with 19 bases between. The CDR3 runs 14 residues. CDR3: CASIRDPKVGEAFF. The CDR3 DNA follows: TGTGCCAGCATCCGGGACCCCAAAGTGGGTGAAGCTTTCTTT.

CDR3 sequence: CASSRAVTGGTSGTFLKTDTQYF. In DNA form, the CDR3 reads TGTGCCAGCAGCCGCGCAGTCACAGGGGGGACTAGCGGGACGTTCCTTAAGACAGATACGCAGTATTTT. The V gene is TRBV9, the J gene TRBJ2-3, with 13 nucleotides matching TRBD2. This CDR3 has 23 amino acids. Germline loops: CDR1 SGDLS, CDR2 YYNGEE. V lost 4 bases and J lost 3; bases outside the gene matches: 26.

This chain links TRBV7-2 with TRBJ1-5, with D possibly TRBD1 on 5 matching bases. This CDR3 spans 16 amino acids. From germline, CDR1 is SGHTA and CDR2 FQGNSA. V was trimmed by 1 base and J by 4 bases, leaving 14 bases between them. The CDR3 loop is CASSLGGWGYNQPQHF. The CDR3 DNA follows: TGTGCCAGCAGCTTAGGAGGGTGGGGGTATAATCAGCCCCAGCATTTT.

This clone was counted a single time. This chain connects TRBV27 to TRBJ1-5, with D possibly being TRBD1 (6 bases). CDR3 length equals 15 residues. Trimming took 5 bases from V and 2 from J, leaving 13 bases between them. Per germline, CDR1 MNHEY and CDR2 SMNVEV (reference sequence). CDR3 in amino acids: CASSPSRTGNQPQHF. DNA for the CDR3: TGTGCCAGCAGTCCATCCCGGACAGGCAATCAGCCCCAGCATTTT.

This clone has just one count. The chain carries TRBV6-5 and TRBJ1-6; no clear D. Germline lookup yields CDR1 MNHEY and CDR2 SVGAGI. The CDR3 is 12 amino acids. V shed 8 bases and J shed 7 bases, with 9 bases lying between them. In DNA form, the CDR3 reads TGTGCCAGCGAAGCTGGGAATTCACCCCTCCACTTT. Amino acid sequence: CASEAGNSPLHF.

V gene TRBV5-1 combines with J gene TRBJ2-1; the D gene is possibly TRBD1 (6 bases). V was cut by 2 bases and J by 2 bases, with 11 bases left in between. The CDR3 is made up of 15 amino acids. The germline CDR1 and CDR2 sequences are SGHRS and YFSETQ. The CDR3 DNA reads TGCGCCAGCAGCTTTGAAGGGACAACCTACAATGAGCAGTTCTTC. As protein: CASSFEGTTYNEQFF.

The rearrangement joins TRBV19 to TRBJ1-1; D remains ambiguous. Germline assignment: CDR1 LNHDA and CDR2 SQIVND (reference sequence). Trimming shortened V by 3 bases and J by 4 bases, and 12 bases separated the two germline ends. CDR3 length equals 14 residues. This CDR3 reads CASSIRAEGTEAFF. The CDR3 nucleotides read TGTGCCAGTAGTATTCGGGCGGAGGGCACTGAAGCTTTCTTT.

This clone was seen a handful of times. The same CDR3 can be traced to other DNA sequences in this sample. The chain uses TRBV15 and TRBJ1-1; D gene unclear. This CDR3 is 15 amino acids long. The V and J ends lost 0 bases and 1 base respectively, with 9 bases between them. Germline CDR1 is LNHNV and CDR2 is YYDKDF (reference sequence). The CDR3 loop reads CATSRDVGKNTEAFF. The DNA of the CDR3 is TGTGCCACCAGCAGAGATGTCGGGAAGAACACTGAAGCTTTCTTT.

The sample holds one count of this clone. The CDR3 DNA sequence: TGTGCCAGTAGTCCGGGACAGGGATGGAATCAGCCCCAGCATTTT. Protein: CASSPGQGWNQPQHF. This chain joins TRBV19 and TRBJ1-5; 9 bases are shared with TRBD1. This CDR3 comprises 15 residues. V was clipped by 5 bases and J by 4 bases; unmatched bases: 6. Germline V lookup: CDR1 LNHDA, CDR2 SQIVND (reference sequence).

The V and J genes are TRBV5-6 and TRBJ1-2; 11 positions match TRBD1. The V gene's germline CDR1 is SGHDT and CDR2 YYEEEE. The CDR3 is made up of 18 amino acids. The V segment lost 3 bases and the J segment 5 bases; nucleotides outside the gene matches: 15. DNA of the CDR3: TGTGCCAGCAGCTCGGTCCCGGGACAGGGGGGATCGGGGTATGGCTACACCTTC. Its translation: CASSSVPGQGGSGYGYTF.

The chain uses TRBV9 and TRBJ1-3; D remains unclear. V was shortened by 4 bases and J by 2 bases, with 13 bases between the two germline ends. The CDR3 covers 15 residues. Germline loops: CDR1 SGDLS, CDR2 YYNGEE. The CDR3 coding sequence is TGTGCCAGCAGCCCCCAGGCAATAACTGGAAACACCATATATTTT. Amino acids: CASSPQAITGNTIYF.

The rearrangement joins TRBV5-4 to TRBJ2-5, with 7 bases that match TRBD1. Losses at the gene ends were 4 bases for V and 1 base for J; bases not matched to a gene: 4. The CDR3 is 14 amino acids. Germline lookup yields CDR1 SGHNT and CDR2 YYREEE (reference sequence). The CDR3: CASSKTGAQETQYF. The CDR3 DNA reads as TGTGCCAGCAGCAAAACAGGGGCCCAAGAGACCCAGTACTTC.

This clone was counted a single time. The rearrangement uses TRBV25-1 and TRBJ1-2; TRBD1 aligns across 11 bases. J was trimmed by 4 bases and V by 3 bases; bases with no gene match: 4. Germline CDR1 and CDR2: MGHDK and SYGVNS. This CDR3 contains 15 residues. CDR3 in amino acids: CASSDRGTGGYGYTF. CDR3 in DNA: TGTGCCAGCAGTGATCGGGGGACAGGGGGCTATGGCTACACCTTC.

The chain recombines TRBV29-1 with TRBJ2-1, with 8 nucleotides matching TRBD2. Germline CDR1 SQVTM, CDR2 ANQGSEA. The CDR3 runs to 15 residues. V gave up 3 bases and J gave up 6 bases; unmatched junction bases: 10. CDR3 nucleotides: TGCAGCGTTGATCGTCCGGGAGGGCTGGGCAATGAGCAGTTCTTC. Amino acids: CSVDRPGGLGNEQFF.

This chain links TRBV7-9 with TRBJ2-3; no clear D gene. Trimming took off 1 base at V and 2 bases at J, with 10 bases between the two ends. CDR1 is SEHNR, CDR2 FQNEAQ, per germline (reference sequence). This CDR3 comprises 15 residues. The DNA for the CDR3 is TGTGCCAGCAGCTTAGGAACAGCGCCCACAGATACGCAGTATTTT. This encodes CASSLGTAPTDTQYF.

The rearrangement joins TRBV5-1 to TRBJ1-1; the D gene is possibly TRBD1 (6 bases). This CDR3 comprises 16 residues. From germline, CDR1 is SGHRS and CDR2 YFSETQ. Trimming took 3 bases from V and 2 from J, leaving 17 bases between them. CDR3 region: CASSSGGGWVNTEAFF. CDR3 sequence (DNA): TGCGCCAGCAGCTCCGGAGGGGGGTGGGTTAACACTGAAGCTTTCTTT.

This clone occurred once. J is TRBJ1-6 and V is TRBV7-9, with no clear D. Trimming pared 5 bases from V and 8 bases from J, leaving 13 bases between. The germline CDR1 and CDR2 sequences are SEHNR and FQNEAQ (reference sequence). This CDR3 has 14 residues. In DNA form, the CDR3 reads TGTGCCAGCAGCCCTCGACGGGTTGATTCACCCCTCCACTTT. It encodes CASSPRRVDSPLHF. The variable domain in full, completed from reference TRBV7-9 and TRBJ1-6, reads DTGVSQNPRHKITKRGQNVTFRCDPISEHNRLYWYRQTLGQGPEFLTYFQNEAQLEKSRLLSDRFSAERPKGSFSTLEIQRTEQGDSAMYLCASSPRRVDSPLHFGNGTRLTVT.

The J gene is TRBJ2-4, the V gene TRBV10-3; unclear D gene. Trimming took off 10 bases at V and 9 bases at J, with 19 bases between the two ends. CDR1 is ENHRY, CDR2 SYGVKD, per germline. This CDR3 contains 13 residues. The CDR3 spells CATSLGVVGIQYF. CDR3 DNA: TGTGCCACCTCTCTTGGGGTTGTAGGCATTCAGTACTTC.

The V gene is TRBV5-1, the J gene TRBJ2-2; D is unresolved. Germline CDR1 reads SGHRS; CDR2 reads YFSETQ. Trimming took 6 bases from V and 2 from J, leaving 11 bases between them. The CDR3 sequence is 14 residues long. The CDR3: CASNESPNTGELFF. In DNA form, the CDR3 reads TGCGCCAGCAATGAGTCGCCTAACACCGGGGAGCTGTTTTTT.

The CDR3 loop is CASSSYRVYEQYF. Written as DNA, the CDR3 is TGTGCCAGCAGCTCTTACAGGGTCTACGAGCAGTACTTC. V and J are TRBV7-9 and TRBJ2-7, with D possibly being TRBD1 (6 bases). V lost 4 bases, J lost 3 bases, and 10 bases lay in between. Germline-derived CDR1 and CDR2 are SEHNR and FQNEAQ (reference sequence). The CDR3 is made up of 13 amino acids.

V usage is TRBV19 and J usage is TRBJ2-5; no reliable D call. The length of the CDR3 is 16 residues. V lost 3 bases and J 5 bases, leaving 19 bases between the germline ends. Germline CDR1 is LNHDA and CDR2 is SQIVND (reference sequence). The CDR3 sequence is CASSIHLRRPDETQYF. The CDR3 DNA sequence: TGTGCCAGTAGTATCCATCTGCGCCGGCCGGATGAGACCCAGTACTTC. Based on the CDR3 plus reference TRBV19 and TRBJ2-5, the full variable domain is DGGITQSPKYLFRKEGQNVTLSCEQNLNHDAMYWYRQDPGQGLRLIYYSQIVNDFQKGDIAEGYSVSREKKESFPLTVTSAQKNPTAFYLCASSIHLRRPDETQYFGPGTRLLVL.

This clone was recorded a few times. This rearrangement joins TRBV27 to TRBJ1-2; tentatively, D is TRBD1 (6 bases). Trimming stripped 6 bases from V and 0 bases from J, with 11 bases between. Per germline, CDR1 MNHEY and CDR2 SMNVEV (reference sequence). This CDR3 region has 14 residues. CDR3 sequence: CASSTGLANYGYTF. The CDR3 nucleotides are TGTGCCAGCAGCACAGGGTTAGCTAACTATGGCTACACCTTC.

This clone was detected only a few times. CDR3 protein: CASSWQTGNTEAFF. As DNA, the CDR3 is TGCGCCAGCAGCTGGCAGACGGGGAACACTGAAGCTTTCTTT. The chain is built from TRBV5-1 and TRBJ1-1; no reliable D call. The CDR3 covers 14 residues. Germline values: CDR1 SGHRS, CDR2 YFSETQ. V was trimmed by 3 bases and J by 1 base, leaving 10 bases between them.

This chain links TRBV9 with TRBJ2-1, with a possible D match to TRBD2 (5 bases). Germline assignment: CDR1 SGDLS and CDR2 YYNGEE. This CDR3 has 13 residues. V was clipped by 7 bases and J by 0 bases, with 8 bases between them. This CDR3 reads CASGLSSYNEQFF. In DNA form, the CDR3 reads TGTGCCAGCGGACTTAGCTCCTACAATGAGCAGTTCTTC.